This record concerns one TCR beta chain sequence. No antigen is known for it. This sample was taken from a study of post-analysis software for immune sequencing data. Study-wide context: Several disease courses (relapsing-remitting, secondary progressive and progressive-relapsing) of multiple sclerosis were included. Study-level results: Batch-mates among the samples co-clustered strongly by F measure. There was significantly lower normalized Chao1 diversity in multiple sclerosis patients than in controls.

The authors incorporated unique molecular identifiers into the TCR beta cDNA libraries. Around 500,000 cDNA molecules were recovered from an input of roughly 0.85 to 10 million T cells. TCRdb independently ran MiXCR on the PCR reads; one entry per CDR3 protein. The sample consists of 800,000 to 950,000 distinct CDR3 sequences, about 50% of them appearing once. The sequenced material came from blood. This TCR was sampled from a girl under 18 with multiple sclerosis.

CDR3 DNA sequence: TGCGCCAGCAGCTTGAACGGGGGCGTAAACGAGCAGTACTTC. It encodes CASSLNGGVNEQYF. The chain carries TRBV5-1 and TRBJ2-7; the D call may be TRBD1 or TRBD2 (6 bases each). Germline values: CDR1 SGHRS, CDR2 YFSETQ. Trimming cost V 1 base and J 5 bases, with 13 bases left between them. The CDR3 runs 14 residues. Supplemented by reference TRBV5-1 and TRBJ2-7, the full variable domain reads KAGVTQTPRYLIKTRGQQVTLSCSPISGHRSVSWYQQTPGQGLQFLFEYFSETQRNKGNFPGRFSGRQFSNSRSEMNVSTLELGDSALYLCASSLNGGVNEQYFGPGTRLTVT.